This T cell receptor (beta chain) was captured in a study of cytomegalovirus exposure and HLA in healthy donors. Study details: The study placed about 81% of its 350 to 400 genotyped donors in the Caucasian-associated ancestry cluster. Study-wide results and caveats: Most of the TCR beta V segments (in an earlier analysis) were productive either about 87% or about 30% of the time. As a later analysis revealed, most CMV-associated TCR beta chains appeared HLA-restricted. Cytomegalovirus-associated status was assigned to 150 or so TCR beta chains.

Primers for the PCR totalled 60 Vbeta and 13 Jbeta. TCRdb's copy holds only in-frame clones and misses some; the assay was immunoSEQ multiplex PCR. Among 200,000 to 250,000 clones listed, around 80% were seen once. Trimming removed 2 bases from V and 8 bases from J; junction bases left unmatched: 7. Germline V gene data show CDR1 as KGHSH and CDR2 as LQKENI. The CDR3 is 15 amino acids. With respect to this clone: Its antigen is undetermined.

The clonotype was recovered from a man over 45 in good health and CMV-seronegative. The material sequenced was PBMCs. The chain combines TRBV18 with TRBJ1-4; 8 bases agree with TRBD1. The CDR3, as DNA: TGTGCCAGCTCACCAGGCGGACAGGGTTTAGAAAAACTGTTTTTT. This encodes CASSPGGQGLEKLFF. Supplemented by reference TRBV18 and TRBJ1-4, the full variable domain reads NAGVMQNPRHLVRRRGQEARLRCSPMKGHSHVYWYRQLPEEGLKFMVYLQKENIIDESGMPKERFSAEFPKEGPSILRIQQVVRGDSAAYFCASSPGGQGLEKLFFGSGTQLSVL.